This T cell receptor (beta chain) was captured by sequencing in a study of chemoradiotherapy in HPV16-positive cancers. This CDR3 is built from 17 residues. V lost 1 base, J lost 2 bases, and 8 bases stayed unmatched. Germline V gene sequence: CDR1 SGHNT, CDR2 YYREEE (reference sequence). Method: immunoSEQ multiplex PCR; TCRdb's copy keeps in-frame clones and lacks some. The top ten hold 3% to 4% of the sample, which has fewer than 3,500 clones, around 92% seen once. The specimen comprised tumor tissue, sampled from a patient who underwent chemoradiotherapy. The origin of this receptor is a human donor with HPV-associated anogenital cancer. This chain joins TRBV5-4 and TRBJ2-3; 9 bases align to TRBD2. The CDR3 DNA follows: TGTGCCAGCAGCTTGAGGCTGGCGGGAGGGCCCACAGATACGCAGTATTTT. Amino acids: CASSLRLAGGPTDTQYF.